This TCR beta chain was recorded in a study of blood T cells in healthy people across ages (dated by TCRdb to about 2015). Notes on the research overall: In model experiments, roughly one uniquely barcoded TCR beta cDNA molecule per two T cells was captured by template switching. Using deep sequencing normalized with unique cDNA molecular identifiers, the study measured how TCR beta repertoire diversity changes with age. The donors were divided into four age groups: young (average about 15 years), middle-aged (approximately 39), aged (roughly 66) and long-lived (82). To avoid experimental bias, donors of different ages were randomly spread across the sequencing lanes. For two donors (one aged 18 to 29 and one aged 80 or older), the study analyzed two additional independent replicas of 1 million unique cDNA reads from the same blood draw.

The roughly 42 donors, aged roughly 6 to 95 years, were systemically healthy Caucasian individuals from Russia. Each donor gave ten milliliters of peripheral blood, collected into EDTA-treated Vacutainer tubes. Ficoll-Paque density-gradient centrifugation was used to isolate PBMCs, with at least 6 million obtained per sample. Total RNA was extracted from PBMCs with Trizol reagent, with at least 6 micrograms obtained per sample. For every donor, flow cytometry on a PBMC aliquot measured the percentage of naive CD45RAhigh/CD27high T cells. Of note for this clonotype: The specificity of this receptor is unknown. No clone much larger than this one lies a single base away; base qualities are absent.

The library was obtained by 5' RACE. The listed sequencing device is Illumina HiSeq 2500. A second PCR of roughly 7 to 12 cycles was performed with a sample-barcoded 5' primer and a J-beta primer mix. Each TCR beta cDNA molecule received a unique molecular identifier from a template-switch 5' adaptor carrying 12 random nucleotides. Each sample yielded at least 3 million CDR3-containing paired-end reads. All of the RNA was converted into first-strand cDNA using the Mint cDNA synthesis kit, with a TRBC-specific oligonucleotide serving as the primer. All cDNA was treated with uracil-DNA glycosylase and then went through a first 18-cycle PCR with the universal primers M1SS and BC2_uni_R. The source study handled its data this way. For normalization, 1 million high-quality reads, each with a distinct molecular identifier, were randomly selected from each sample. Reads sharing molecular identifiers were discarded rather than binned into consensus sequences. MiTCR, set to a Q25 quality threshold and the strictest error-elimination algorithm, was used for CDR3 identification, clonotype clustering and error correction. Lower-bound total TCR beta diversity was estimated with a nonparametric unseen species model using Euler transformation. TCRdb reran the public reads through fastp at Q25 and MiXCR, keeping productive beta chains. A single entry per CDR3 protein holds the most common genes and DNA from its merged rows. The V and J calls reflect TCRdb's pipeline rather than the authors' work. In this sample the table shows hundreds of thousands of distinct CDR3 sequences, about 42% of which occur a single time. Jointly, the top ten make up 15% to 25% of the sample.

General findings and caveats noted by the study authors: Because the CMV infection status of the donors was unknown, age-related changes in expanded clonotypes may potentially have been confounded. Observed TCR beta diversity correlated strongly with the percentage of naive T cells measured by flow cytometry. Compared with the aged group, the long-lived group had more naive CD4+ T cells, fewer expanded clones and increased TCR diversity, suggesting age selection. Since profiling was done on bulk unsorted PBMCs, naive and antigen-experienced compartments could not be conclusively compared. As age increased, observed TCR beta diversity per million T cells dropped in a roughly linear way, and a significant reduction was already evident by age about 40. Estimates of total diversity from one million sequenced T cells were regarded as lower bounds and underestimates.

The specimen sequenced was blood. The sequence was collected from a man aged 60 to 69 in good health.

The bases read TGTGCCAGCAGCTTGGGGACAGCCCTTCCAACTAATGAAAAACTGTTTTTT. Its coded protein is CASSLGTALPTNEKLFF. Recombination joined TRBV7-2 with TRBJ1-4; TRBD1 agrees with 7 junctional bases. CDR1 and CDR2, looked up from the germline V gene, are SGHTA and FQGNSA. From its cysteine to its phenylalanine, the CDR3 spans 17 amino acids. Of the read, only the CDR3 DNA is kept; its 51 bases are in frame from base 1. The V end gives up 3 bases and the J end 0 bases, leaving 7 bases in the junction not matched to a gene.